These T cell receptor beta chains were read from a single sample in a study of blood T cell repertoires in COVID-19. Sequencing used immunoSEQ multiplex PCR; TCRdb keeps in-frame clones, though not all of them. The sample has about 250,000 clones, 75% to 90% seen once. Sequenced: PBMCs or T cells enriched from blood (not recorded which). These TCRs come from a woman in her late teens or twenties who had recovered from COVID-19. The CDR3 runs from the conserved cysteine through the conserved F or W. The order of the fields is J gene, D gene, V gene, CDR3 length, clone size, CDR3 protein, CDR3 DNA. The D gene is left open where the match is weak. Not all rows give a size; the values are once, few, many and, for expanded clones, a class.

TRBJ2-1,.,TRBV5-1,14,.,CASSLQGAINEQFF,TGCGCCAGCAGCTTACAGGGAGCTATCAATGAGCAGTTCTTC
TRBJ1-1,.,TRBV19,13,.,CASSIGTNTEAFF,TGTGCCAGTAGTATTGGTACAAACACTGAAGCTTTCTTT
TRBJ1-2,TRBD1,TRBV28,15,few,CASSPRTGYLRGYTF,TGTGCCAGCAGCCCGCGGACAGGGTATTTGAGGGGCTACACCTTC
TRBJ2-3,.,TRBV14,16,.,CASSVRGGLLADTQYF,TGTGCCAGCAGCGTCAGGGGAGGGTTATTAGCAGATACGCAGTATTTT
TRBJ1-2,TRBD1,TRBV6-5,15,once,CASSPPGTGRDGYTF,TGTGCCAGCAGTCCACCGGGGACAGGGAGGGATGGCTACACCTTC
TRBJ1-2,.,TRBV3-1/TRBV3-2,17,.,CASSLFGAGGTNYGYTF,TGTGCCAGCAGCCTGTTTGGTGCGGGGGGAACTAACTATGGCTACACCTTC
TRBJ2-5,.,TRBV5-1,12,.,CASSLAYETQYF,TGCGCCAGCAGCTTGGCCTATGAGACCCAGTACTTC
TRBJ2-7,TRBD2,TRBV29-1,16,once,CSVEDPSGGLSYEQYF,TGCAGCGTTGAAGATCCGAGCGGGGGACTCTCCTACGAGCAGTACTTC
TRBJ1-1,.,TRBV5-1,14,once,CASSGGTEYTEAFF,TGCGCCAGCAGCGGCGGGACGGAGTACACTGAAGCTTTCTTT
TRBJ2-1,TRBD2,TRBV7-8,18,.,CASSLAGPSSGENNEQFF,TGTGCCAGCAGCTTAGCTGGGCCGTCTAGCGGGGAAAACAATGAGCAGTTCTTC
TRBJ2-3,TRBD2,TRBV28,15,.,CASSLTGGYTDTQYF,TGTGCCAGCAGTTTAACGGGGGGGTACACAGATACGCAGTATTTT
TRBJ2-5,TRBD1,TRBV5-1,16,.,CASSSPKTGFEETQYF,TGCGCCAGCAGCTCGCCTAAGACAGGGTTCGAAGAGACCCAGTACTTC
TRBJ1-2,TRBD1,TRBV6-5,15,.,CASSNYGGQGSPITF,TGTGCCAGCAGTAACTATGGAGGACAGGGATCCCCCATCACCTTC
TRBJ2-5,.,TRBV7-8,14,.,CASSLSPSLETQYF,TGTGCCAGCAGCTTAAGCCCGTCCCTAGAGACCCAGTACTTC
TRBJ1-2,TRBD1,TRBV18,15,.,CASSDQKTGFYGYTF,TGTGCCAGCTCAGACCAAAAGACAGGGTTCTATGGCTACACCTTC
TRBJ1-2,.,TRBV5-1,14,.,CASSLDSKNYGYTF,TGCGCCAGCAGCTTGGACAGCAAAAACTATGGCTACACCTTC
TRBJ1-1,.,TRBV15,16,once,CATSREPTFPNTEAFF,TGTGCCACCAGCAGAGAGCCGACTTTTCCGAACACTGAAGCTTTCTTT
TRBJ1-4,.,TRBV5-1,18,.,CASSFTGGGGATNEKLFF,TGCGCCAGCAGCTTTACGGGGGGAGGTGGAGCAACTAATGAAAAACTGTTTTTT
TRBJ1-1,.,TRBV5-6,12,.,CASSFPGTEAFF,TGTGCCAGCAGCTTTCCAGGCACTGAAGCTTTCTTT
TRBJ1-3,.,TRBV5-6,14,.,CASSPRGMGNTIYF,TGTGCCAGCAGCCCCCGGGGGATGGGAAACACCATATATTTT
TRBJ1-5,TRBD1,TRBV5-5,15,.,CASSFSGGRGQPQHF,TGTGCCAGCAGCTTCTCAGGGGGTCGAGGTCAGCCCCAGCATTTT
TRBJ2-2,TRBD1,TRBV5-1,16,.,CASSFEGQGYTGELFF,TGCGCCAGCAGCTTTGAAGGACAGGGATACACCGGGGAGCTGTTTTTT
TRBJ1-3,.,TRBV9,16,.,CASSVVGQDSGNTIYF,TGTGCCAGCAGCGTAGTTGGCCAAGACTCTGGAAACACCATATATTTT
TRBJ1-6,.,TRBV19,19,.,CASSDTAPGLSSYNSPLHF,TGTGCCAGTAGTGATACGGCCCCAGGGTTGAGCTCCTATAATTCACCCCTCCACTTT
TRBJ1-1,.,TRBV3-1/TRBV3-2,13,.,CASSGRRNTEAFF,TGTGCCAGCAGCGGGAGGAGGAACACTGAAGCTTTCTTT